This T cell receptor beta chain was recovered during a study of human CD4 T cells and Enterobacteriaceae. The germline gives CDR1 SGDLS, CDR2 YYNGEE. V trimming: 3 bases; J trimming: 1 base; junction bases outside the gene matches: 5. The CDR3 contains 15 residues. Using immunoSEQ multiplex PCR, the repertoire was profiled, and TCRdb retains in-frame clones only, with some absent. The table records approximately 26,000 clones, roughly 80% of them present only once. Memory CD4+ T cells were sorted as all CD4+ cells except CD45RA+CCR7+CD95- naive cells, over 95% pure. Blood from healthy donors was obtained in Switzerland from donation centers. Sorting first excluded CD8+, CD14+, CD16+, CD56+, CD19+ and CD25-bright cells.

Material: memory CD4+ T cells from blood. The receptor was derived from a human donor in good health. The V call is TRBV9, the J call TRBJ2-3, with TRBD1 matching 7 bases. In nucleotides, the CDR3 is TGTGCCAGCAGCGGACAGGGTCTGGGCACAGATACGCAGTATTTT. Translated: CASSGQGLGTDTQYF.